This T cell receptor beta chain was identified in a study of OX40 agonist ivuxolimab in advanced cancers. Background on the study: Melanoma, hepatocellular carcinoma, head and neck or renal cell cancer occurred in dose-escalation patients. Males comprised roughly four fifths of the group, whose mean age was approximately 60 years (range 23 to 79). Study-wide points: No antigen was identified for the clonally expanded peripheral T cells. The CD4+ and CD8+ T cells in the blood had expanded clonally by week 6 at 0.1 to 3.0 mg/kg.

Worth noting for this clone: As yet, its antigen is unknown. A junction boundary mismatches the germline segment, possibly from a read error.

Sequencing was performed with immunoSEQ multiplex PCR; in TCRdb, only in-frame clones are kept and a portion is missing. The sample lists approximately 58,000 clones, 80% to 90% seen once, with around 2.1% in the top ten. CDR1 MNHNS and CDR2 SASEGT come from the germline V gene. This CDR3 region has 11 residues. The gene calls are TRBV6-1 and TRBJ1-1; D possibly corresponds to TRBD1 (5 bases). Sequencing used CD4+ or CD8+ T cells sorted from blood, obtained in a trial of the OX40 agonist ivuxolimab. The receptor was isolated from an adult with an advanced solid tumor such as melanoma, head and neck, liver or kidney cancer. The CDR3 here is CASSYGTEAFF. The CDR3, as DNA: TGTGCCAGCAGTTATGGGACTGAGGCTTTCTTT.